The 5 T cell receptor delta chains given below trace back to one sample, sequenced in a study of Vδ1+ human thymocytes. General study results and limits: Thymic TRG and TRD repertoires appeared highly polyclonal, with Gaussian CDR3 length distributions.

RNA was extracted from the cells and then reverse transcribed. The CDR3 regions were amplified by multiplex PCR from V-gene primers to a constant-region primer. TCRdb reran clone calling via CATT on the multiplex PCR reads. Of some 55,000 delta-chain clones listed, more than 15% are singletons. These receptors have no known antigen. The sequenced sample was Vdelta1+ gamma-delta thymocytes from the thymus. The subset denotes: FACS-sorted CD3+ TCRalphabeta- TCRVdelta1+ TCRVdelta2- thymocytes. The receptors here all came from a boy younger than two who had congenital heart surgery.

This clone showed up just a few times. This chain uses TRDV1 with TRDJ2; perhaps TRDD3 as D (6 bases). From germline, CDR1 is TSWWSYY and CDR2 QGS. The CDR3 runs 14 residues. Trimming took off 0 bases at V and 11 bases at J, with 13 bases between the two ends. The CDR3 nucleotides are TGTGCTCTTGGGGAACTTGGTATTGGGGGTCAACTCTTCTTT. Protein: CALGELGIGGQLFF.

This clone was counted a few times. The chain uses TRDV1 and TRDJ1, with 8 bases lining up with TRDD2. V shed 9 bases, J shed 0 bases, and the junction held 27 bases outside the gene matches. CDR1 is TSWWSYY, CDR2 QGS, per germline. This CDR3 region has 21 residues. CDR3 loop: CALLEAFLVPLDAFHTDKLIF. As DNA, the CDR3 is TGTGCTCTACTTGAGGCCTTCCTAGTCCCCCTGGACGCCTTCCACACCGATAAACTCATCTTT.

By share, this clone ranks as medium-sized. Within the sample, other DNA sequences also encode this same CDR3. The J gene is TRDJ1, the V gene TRDV2, with a tentative D call TRDD3 (6 bases). V was shortened by 3 bases and J by 3 bases, with 10 bases between the two germline ends. The CDR3 consists of 13 residues. Germline V gene lookup returns CDR1 GEAIGNYY and CDR2 EKD. The CDR3 protein is CACDPYWADKLIF. CDR3 nucleotides: TGTGCCTGTGACCCTTACTGGGCCGATAAACTCATCTTT.

This clone turned up a few times. The chain is built from TRDV1 and TRDJ1; 8 nucleotides line up with TRDD2. Unmatched junction bases numbered 23, after V lost 2 bases and J lost 0 bases. This CDR3 is built from 22 residues. Germline values: CDR1 TSWWSYY, CDR2 QGS. The CDR3 reads CALGEKCLPMYWEPRYTDKLIF. CDR3 nucleotides: TGTGCTCTTGGGGAAAAATGCCTTCCTATGTACTGGGAACCGCGGTACACCGATAAACTCATCTTT.

V usage is TRDV1 and J usage is TRDJ1, with a weak D call TRDD2 (6 bases). The germline V and J ends were trimmed by 3 bases and 5 bases, with 22 bases remaining between them. CDR3 size: 17 residues. Germline V gives CDR1 TSWWSYY, CDR2 QGS. The CDR3 bases are TGTGCTCTTGGGGAGACTCCTTCCCTCGGGGCCCCGGATAAACTCATCTTT. Residues: CALGETPSLGAPDKLIF.